The T cell receptor (beta chain) under discussion was sequenced for a study of multiple sclerosis patients with progressive multifocal leukoencephalopathy. Notes on the study in general: No common TRBV or TRBJ usage or pairing appeared at PML. The findings' link to JC virus versus immunocompromise remained uncertain.

The survey-level immunoSEQ assay was used. Every PCR reaction included synthetic inline CDR3 controls for all V-J pairings. Produced via immunoSEQ multiplex PCR; TCRdb's table is partial and in-frame only. Among about 28,000 clones, about 88% were seen once, and the ten largest hold around 0.96%. Time point specified: before natalizumab initiation. On this clone: Its antigen remains unknown.

This CDR3 is built from 15 residues. J was trimmed by 2 bases and V by 7 bases; bases with no gene match: 7. Germline CDR1 and CDR2: LNHDA and SQIVND (reference sequence). The clonotype originates from a human donor with multiple sclerosis. Sequenced input: PBMCs. The J gene is TRBJ1-5, the V gene TRBV19; 8 bases align to TRBD1. DNA of the CDR3: TGTGCCAGTACTAAGACAGGGGCCGGCAATCAGCCCCAGCATTTT. Translation gives CASTKTGAGNQPQHF.